A selection of T cell receptor beta chains follows, all from one sample in a study of blood T cell repertoires in COVID-19. The repertoire was sequenced with immunoSEQ multiplex PCR; TCRdb's copy has only in-frame clones and lacks some. The sample carries some 380,000 clones, about 80% recorded once. The sample consisted of peripheral blood. These receptors were collected from a human donor with acute or convalescent COVID-19. The donor label of this sample is uncertain. Each CDR3 is given with its conserved first and last residue. A D gene is named only where the DNA matches it firmly. Clone size is shown for a subset of rows, as once, few, many or a class of expanded clone.

>TRBJ1-1|.|TRBD1|TRBV3-1/TRBV3-2
CASSIRTGAAEAFF
TGTGCCAGCAGCATTCGGACAGGGGCCGCTGAAGCTTTCTTT
>TRBJ1-3|.|TRBD1|TRBV3-1/TRBV3-2
CASSRDRGSGGNTIYF
TGTGCCAGCAGCCGAGACAGGGGGTCAGGAGGAAACACCATATATTTT
>TRBJ1-6|.|TRBD1|TRBV28
CASEGQIRSPLHF
TGTGCCTCGGAGGGACAGATTCGTTCACCCCTCCACTTT
>TRBJ1-1|.|TRBD1|TRBV2
CASTPDRGGAEAFF
TGTGCCAGCACGCCGGACAGGGGGGGGGCTGAAGCTTTCTTT
>TRBJ2-5|.|.|TRBV6-5
CASSWGDTVGEETQYF
TGTGCCAGCAGTTGGGGGGATACAGTGGGCGAAGAGACCCAGTACTTC
>TRBJ2-7|.|TRBD1|TRBV19
CASSVRQGSSYEQYF
TGTGCCAGTAGTGTCCGACAGGGGAGCTCCTACGAGCAGTACTTC
>TRBJ2-7|.|.|TRBV27
CASSLLAGHEQYF
TGTGCCAGCAGTTTATTGGCGGGGCACGAGCAGTACTTC
>TRBJ1-2|many|TRBD1|TRBV30
CAWSRTGGLLIYGYTF
TGTGCCTGGAGCCGGACAGGGGGGCTGCTGATCTATGGCTACACCTTC
>TRBJ2-7|once|TRBD1|TRBV18
CASSLRTGGGGEQYF
TGTGCCAGCTCACTTAGGACAGGGGGGGGCGGCGAGCAGTACTTC
>TRBJ2-1|.|TRBD2|TRBV9
CASSARWGLADNEQFF
TGTGCCAGCAGCGCGAGGTGGGGACTAGCGGACAATGAGCAGTTCTTC